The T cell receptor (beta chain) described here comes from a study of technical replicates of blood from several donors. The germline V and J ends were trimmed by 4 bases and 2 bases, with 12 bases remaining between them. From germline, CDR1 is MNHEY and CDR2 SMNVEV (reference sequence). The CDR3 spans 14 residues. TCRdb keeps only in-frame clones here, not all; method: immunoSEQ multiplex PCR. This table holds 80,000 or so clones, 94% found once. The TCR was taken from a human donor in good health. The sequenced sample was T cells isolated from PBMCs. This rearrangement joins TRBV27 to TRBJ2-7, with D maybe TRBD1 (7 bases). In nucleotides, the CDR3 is TGTGCCAGCAGTTACAGGGGAGGAACCTACGAGCAGTACTTC. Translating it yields CASSYRGGTYEQYF.